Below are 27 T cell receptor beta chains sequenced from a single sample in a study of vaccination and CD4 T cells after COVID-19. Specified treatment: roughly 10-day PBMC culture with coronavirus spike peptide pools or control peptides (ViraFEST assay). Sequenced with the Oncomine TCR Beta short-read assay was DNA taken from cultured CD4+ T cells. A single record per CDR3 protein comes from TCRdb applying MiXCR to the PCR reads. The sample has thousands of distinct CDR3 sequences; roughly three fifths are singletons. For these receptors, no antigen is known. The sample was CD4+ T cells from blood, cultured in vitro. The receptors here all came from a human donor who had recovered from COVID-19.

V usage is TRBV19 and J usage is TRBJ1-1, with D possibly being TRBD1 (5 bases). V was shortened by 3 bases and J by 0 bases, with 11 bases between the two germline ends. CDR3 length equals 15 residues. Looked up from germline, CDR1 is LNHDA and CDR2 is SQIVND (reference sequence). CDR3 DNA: TGTGCCAGTAGTATTGATACAGGAATGAACACTGAAGCTTTCTTT. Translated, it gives CASSIDTGMNTEAFF.

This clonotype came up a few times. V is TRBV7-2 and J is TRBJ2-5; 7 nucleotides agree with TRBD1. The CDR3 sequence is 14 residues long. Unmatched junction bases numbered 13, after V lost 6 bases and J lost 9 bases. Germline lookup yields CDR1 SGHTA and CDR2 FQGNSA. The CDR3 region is CASRSVTGALAQYF. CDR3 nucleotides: TGTGCCAGCAGGTCTGTTACAGGGGCCCTGGCCCAGTACTTC. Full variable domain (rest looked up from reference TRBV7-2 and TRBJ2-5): GAGVSQSPSNKVTEKGKDVELRCDPISGHTALYWYRQSLGQGLEFLIYFQGNSAPDKSGLPSDRFSAERTGGSVSTLTIQRTQQEDSAVYLCASRSVTGALAQYFGPGTRLLVL.

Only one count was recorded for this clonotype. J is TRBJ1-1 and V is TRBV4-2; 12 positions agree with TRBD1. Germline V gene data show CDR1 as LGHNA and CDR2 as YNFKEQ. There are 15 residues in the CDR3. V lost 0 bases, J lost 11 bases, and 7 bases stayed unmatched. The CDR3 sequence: CASSQEGDRGPRAFF. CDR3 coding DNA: TGTGCCAGCAGCCAAGAAGGGGACAGGGGGCCCCGGGCTTTCTTT.

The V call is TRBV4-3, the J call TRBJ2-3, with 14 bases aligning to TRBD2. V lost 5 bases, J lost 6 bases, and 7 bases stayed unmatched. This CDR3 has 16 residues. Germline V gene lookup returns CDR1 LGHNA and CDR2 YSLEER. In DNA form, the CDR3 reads TGCGCCAGCAGCGAGACTAGCGGGGGGGTTGCTGATACGCAGTATTTT. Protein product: CASSETSGGVADTQYF.

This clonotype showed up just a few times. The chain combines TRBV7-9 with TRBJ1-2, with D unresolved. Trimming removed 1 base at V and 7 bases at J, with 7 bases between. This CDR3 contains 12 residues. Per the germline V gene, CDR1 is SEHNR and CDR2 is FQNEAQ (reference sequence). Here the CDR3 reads CASSLGFSGYTF. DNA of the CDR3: TGTGCCAGCAGCTTAGGTTTCAGTGGCTACACCTTC.

As DNA, the CDR3 is TGCAGTGCTACGGACGCTTTATGGAACACTGAAGCTTTCTTT. Residues: CSATDALWNTEAFF. The gene calls are TRBV20-1 and TRBJ1-1; D gene ambiguous. V was pared by 4 bases and J by 1 base, with 13 bases between. Germline V lookup: CDR1 DFQATT, CDR2 SNEGSKA (reference sequence). The CDR3 is 14 amino acids.

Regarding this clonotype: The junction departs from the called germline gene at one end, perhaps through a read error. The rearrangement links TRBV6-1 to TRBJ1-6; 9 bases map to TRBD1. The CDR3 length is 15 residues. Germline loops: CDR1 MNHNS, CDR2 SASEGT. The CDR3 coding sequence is TGCGCCAGCAGTGAACTCCGGGACAGGGCCTCACCCCTCCACTTT. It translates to CASSELRDRASPLHF.

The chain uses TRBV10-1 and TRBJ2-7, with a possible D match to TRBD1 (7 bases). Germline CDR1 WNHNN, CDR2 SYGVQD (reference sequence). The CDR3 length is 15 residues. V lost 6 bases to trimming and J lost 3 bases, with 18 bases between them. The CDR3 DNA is TGCGCCAGCAGCCATTACAGACAGGGAGGCTACGAGCAGTACTTC. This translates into CASSHYRQGGYEQYF.

CDR3 amino acids: CASSLGTLNTEAFF. In DNA form, the CDR3 reads TGTGCCAGCAGCCTCGGGACATTGAACACTGAAGCTTTCTTT. The J gene is TRBJ1-1, the V gene TRBV12-3 or TRBV12-4; D perhaps matches TRBD1 (6 bases). The CDR3 has 14 amino acids. With 6 bases removed from V and 0 bases from J, the gap between germline ends came to 11 bases.

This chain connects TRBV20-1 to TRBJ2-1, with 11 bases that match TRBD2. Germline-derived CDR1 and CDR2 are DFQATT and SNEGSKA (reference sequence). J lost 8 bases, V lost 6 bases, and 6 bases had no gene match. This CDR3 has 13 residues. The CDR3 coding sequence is TGCAGTGCGGCCGGGACTAGCGGACATGAGCAGTTCTTC. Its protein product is CSAAGTSGHEQFF.

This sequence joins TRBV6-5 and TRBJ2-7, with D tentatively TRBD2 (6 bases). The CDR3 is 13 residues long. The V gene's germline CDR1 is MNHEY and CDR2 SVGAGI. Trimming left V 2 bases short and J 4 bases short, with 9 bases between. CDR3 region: CASSYRERYEQYF. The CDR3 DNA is TGTGCCAGCAGTTACCGGGAGAGGTACGAGCAGTACTTC.

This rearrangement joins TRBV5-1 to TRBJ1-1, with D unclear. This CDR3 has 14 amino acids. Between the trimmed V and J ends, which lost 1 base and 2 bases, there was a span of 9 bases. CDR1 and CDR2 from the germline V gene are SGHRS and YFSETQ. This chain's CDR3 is CASSLIAANTEAFF. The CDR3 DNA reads TGCGCCAGCAGCTTGATCGCAGCAAACACTGAAGCTTTCTTT.

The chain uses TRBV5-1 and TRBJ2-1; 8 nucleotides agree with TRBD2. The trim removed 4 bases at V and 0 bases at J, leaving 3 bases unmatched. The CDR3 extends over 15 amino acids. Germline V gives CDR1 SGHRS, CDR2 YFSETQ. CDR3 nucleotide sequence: TGCGCCAGCAGCCCCGGGACTAGCTCCTACAATGAGCAGTTCTTC. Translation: CASSPGTSSYNEQFF.

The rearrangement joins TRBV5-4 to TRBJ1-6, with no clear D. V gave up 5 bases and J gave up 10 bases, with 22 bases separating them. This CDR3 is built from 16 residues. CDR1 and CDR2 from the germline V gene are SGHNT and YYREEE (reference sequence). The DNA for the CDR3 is TGTGCCAGCAGTTCCGGGCCCACTAACCCGGGCTCACCCCTCCACTTT. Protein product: CASSSGPTNPGSPLHF.

CDR3 sequence reads: CATSDQEGRYEQYF. The CDR3 coding sequence is TGTGCCACCAGTGATCAGGAGGGGAGGTACGAGCAGTACTTC. The chain couples TRBV24-1 to TRBJ2-7, with D perhaps matching TRBD2 (6 bases). Germline lookup yields CDR1 KGHDR and CDR2 SFDVKD. V lost 3 bases and J lost 4, with 12 bases in between. CDR3 length equals 14 residues.

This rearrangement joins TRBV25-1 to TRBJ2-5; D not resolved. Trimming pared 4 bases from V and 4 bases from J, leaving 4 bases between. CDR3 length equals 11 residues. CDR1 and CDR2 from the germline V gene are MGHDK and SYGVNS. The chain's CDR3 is CASSALETQYF. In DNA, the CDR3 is TGTGCCAGCAGTGCCTTAGAGACCCAGTACTTC.

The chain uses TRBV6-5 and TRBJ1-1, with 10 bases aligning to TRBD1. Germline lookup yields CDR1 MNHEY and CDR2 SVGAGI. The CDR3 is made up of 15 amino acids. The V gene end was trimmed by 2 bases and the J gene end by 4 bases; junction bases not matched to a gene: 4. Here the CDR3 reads CASSYRGQGTTEAFF. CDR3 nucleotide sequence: TGTGCCAGCAGTTACCGGGGACAGGGGACCACTGAAGCTTTCTTT.

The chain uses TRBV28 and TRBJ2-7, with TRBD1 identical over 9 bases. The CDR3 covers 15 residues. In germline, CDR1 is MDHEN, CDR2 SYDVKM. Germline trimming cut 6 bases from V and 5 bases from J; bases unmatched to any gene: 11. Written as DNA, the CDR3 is TGTGCCAGCAGCCCCGGGACAGGGAATAACCACGAGCAGTACTTC. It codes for CASSPGTGNNHEQYF.

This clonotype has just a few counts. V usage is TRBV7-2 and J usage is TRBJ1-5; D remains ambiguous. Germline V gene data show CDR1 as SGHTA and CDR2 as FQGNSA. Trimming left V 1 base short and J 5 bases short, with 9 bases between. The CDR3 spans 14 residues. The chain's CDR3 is CASSLEPGYQPQHF. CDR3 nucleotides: TGTGCCAGCAGCTTAGAGCCGGGGTATCAGCCCCAGCATTTT. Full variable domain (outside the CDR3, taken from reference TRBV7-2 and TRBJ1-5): GAGVSQSPSNKVTEKGKDVELRCDPISGHTALYWYRQSLGQGLEFLIYFQGNSAPDKSGLPSDRFSAERTGGSVSTLTIQRTQQEDSAVYLCASSLEPGYQPQHFGDGTRLSIL.

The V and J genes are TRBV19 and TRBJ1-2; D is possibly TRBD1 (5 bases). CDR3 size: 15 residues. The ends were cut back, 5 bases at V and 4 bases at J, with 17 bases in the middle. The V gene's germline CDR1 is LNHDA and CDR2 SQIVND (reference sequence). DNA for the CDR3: TGTGCCAGTAGTGAACGGTCCCAAAGGGGCTATGGCTACACCTTC. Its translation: CASSERSQRGYGYTF.

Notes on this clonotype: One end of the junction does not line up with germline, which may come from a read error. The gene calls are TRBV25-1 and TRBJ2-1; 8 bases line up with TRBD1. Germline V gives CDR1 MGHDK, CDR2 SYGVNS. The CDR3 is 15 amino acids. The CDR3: CASSVSGDRNNEQIF. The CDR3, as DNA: TGTGCCAGCAGTGTAAGTGGGGACAGGAACAATGAGCAGATCTTC.

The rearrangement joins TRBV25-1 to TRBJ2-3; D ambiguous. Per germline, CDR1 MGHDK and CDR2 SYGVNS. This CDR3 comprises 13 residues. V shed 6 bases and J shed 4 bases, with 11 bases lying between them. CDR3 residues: CASSPIGADTQYF. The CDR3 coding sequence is TGTGCCAGCAGCCCGATTGGGGCAGATACGCAGTATTTT.

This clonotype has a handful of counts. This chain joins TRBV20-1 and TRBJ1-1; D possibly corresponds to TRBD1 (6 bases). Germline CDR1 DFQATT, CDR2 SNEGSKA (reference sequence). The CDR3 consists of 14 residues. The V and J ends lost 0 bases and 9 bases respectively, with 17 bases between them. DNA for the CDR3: TGCAGTGCTAGAGACCCAGGGGCCCCAGGGCAAGCTTTCTTT. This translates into CSARDPGAPGQAFF.

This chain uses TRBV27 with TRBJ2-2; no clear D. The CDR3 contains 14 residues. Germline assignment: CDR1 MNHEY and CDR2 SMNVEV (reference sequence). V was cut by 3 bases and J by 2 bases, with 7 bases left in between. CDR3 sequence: CASSFYINTGELFF. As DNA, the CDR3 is TGTGCCAGCAGTTTCTACATCAACACCGGGGAGCTGTTTTTT.

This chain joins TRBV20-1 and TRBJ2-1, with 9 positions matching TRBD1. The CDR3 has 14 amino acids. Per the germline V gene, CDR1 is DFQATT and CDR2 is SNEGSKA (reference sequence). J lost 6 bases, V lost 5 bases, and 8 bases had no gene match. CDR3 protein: CSAQQGAPPNEQFF. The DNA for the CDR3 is TGCAGTGCTCAACAGGGGGCCCCCCCCAATGAGCAGTTCTTC.

DNA of the CDR3: TGTGCCAGCAGTACGGGACTAGCGTTCTCCGGCGAGCAGTACTTC. It codes for CASSTGLAFSGEQYF. This chain links TRBV27 with TRBJ2-7; 10 nucleotides match TRBD2. The CDR3 is 15 amino acids. CDR1 and CDR2 (germline): MNHEY, SMNVEV (reference sequence). Losses at the gene ends were 5 bases for V and 6 bases for J; bases not matched to a gene: 10.

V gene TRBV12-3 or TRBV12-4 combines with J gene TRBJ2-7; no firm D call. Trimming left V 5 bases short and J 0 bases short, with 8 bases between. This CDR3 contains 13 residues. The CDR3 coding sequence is TGTGCCAGCAGTCCGACGGTCTCCTACGAGCAGTACTTC. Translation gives CASSPTVSYEQYF.